This TCR beta chain comes out of a study of cytomegalovirus exposure and HLA in healthy donors (dated by TCRdb to between 2016 and 2019). For context, the study as a whole: An earlier analysis of around 600 of the donors reported 250 to 300 Gb of sequence data and 117 million unique TCR beta sequences from about 200 million T cells. Approximately 330 gigabases of sequencing data and roughly 81 million unique TCR sequences made up an early release that covered over 550 HLA-typed donors. Among the 398 genotyped donors, approximately 81% belonged to the genetic ancestry cluster associated with self-reported Caucasian donors. The study was designed to test whether signatures of past pathogen exposure could be identified by cataloging public T cell receptors. Using immunosequencing, the study profiled T cell repertoires from about 610 subjects and related those repertoires to cytomegalovirus serostatus. A separate validation cohort of over 95 different subjects was used in addition to the approximately 670-subject first cohort. To predict cytomegalovirus infection status, the study combined high-throughput TCR immunosequencing, statistical association of individual TCRs with disease status, and machine learning. A later analysis re-analyzed previously published TCR beta repertoires from 650 to 800 donors and added high-resolution HLA genotyping to study TCR occurrence patterns. The later analysis used no new phenotypic data to find candidate immune exposures, relying instead on TCR beta sequences and their occurrence across donors. An earlier analysis of a few hundred of the donors applied high-throughput TCR beta sequencing to assess whether each TCR beta V gene segment acted as functional or pseudogenic. Donor age, sex, ethnicity and CMV serostatus were collected together with the repertoire data. In a later genetic analysis, genome-wide SNP genotypes for about 65% of the 666 donors were used, and that subset was treated as a discovery cohort. All discovery cohort repertoires had been generated on a single sequencing platform. Both class I and class II loci were covered by HLA typing, at four-digit resolution. The number of typed donors differed by locus: roughly 629-640 for A, B, C, DRB1 and DQB1; 500 to 550 for DQA1; approximately 610 for DPA1; and 450 to 480 for DPB1. Five DR-DQ haplotypes were treated as single units for association and clustering because of strong linkage in the cohort. Among roughly 400 genotyped donors of the cohort, an average of approximately 250,000 unique TCR beta nucleotide sequences were sequenced per donor, roughly 18% of them non-productive. The investigation overall reported the following: A further reported finding was that TCR beta sequences accurately predicted the HLA-A and HLA-B alleles for most subjects in the first cohort. The classifier was reported to diagnose cytomegalovirus status with high specificity and sensitivity in both the original cohort and the validation cohort. CMV serostatus was the only immune exposure information available for the cohort. Because HLA typing was unavailable for some donors at each locus, only the typed subset was used in association tests. In vitro tests confirmed that a few of the cytomegalovirus-associated TCR beta chains recognize cytomegalovirus antigens. It was suggested by the authors that the approach could potentially be generalized to other disease states and immunological phenotypes. Strong co-occurrence of HLA alleles, especially DR and DQ, made assigning TCR associations to individual alleles difficult. Some IMGT-functional V segments, including TRBV6-2 and TRBV6-3, could not be distinguished by the 87-base-pair reads and were therefore excluded. The earlier analysis of nearly 600 of the donors excluded some 15 rarely observed V segments, including chromosome 9 orphons, because counts were too low. While some public TCRs were present in many individuals, most TCR sequences turned up only very rarely across donors. According to a later analysis, TCR association rates differed among HLA loci, with DRB1 alleles showing the most associated TCRs and HLA-C alleles showing the fewest. According to a later genetic analysis, donors in an Asian-associated ancestry cluster had fewer N-insertions in productive TCRs than the approximately 700-donor mean. Presence/absence analyses assumed roughly uniform sequencing depth across donors, an assumption that may not hold. According to a later analysis, most CMV-associated TCR beta chains appeared to be HLA-restricted, and the HLA associations seemed to be driven largely by CMV exposure. In an earlier analysis of about 600 of the donors, most TCR beta V segments appeared in productive rearrangements about 87% or about 30% of the time, broadly matching IMGT annotations. In a later analysis, 15,000 to 20,000 TCR beta sequences were associated with specific HLA alleles at a false discovery rate of 0.05. A group of highly shared sequence variants was considered likely to be a technical artifact of the sequencing pipeline. Linkage disequilibrium might explain the correlated functional status among segregating V segments, but an unknown experimental factor could not be excluded. This cohort had only TCR beta chains sequenced, and the lack of alpha or paired-chain data limited which features could be detected. An association between a missense DCLRE1C variant and V-gene and J-gene trimming of TCR beta chains was found in a later genetic analysis and replicated in an independent cohort. According to a later analysis, parvovirus B19, influenza, CMV and Epstein-Barr virus appeared linked to several top co-occurrence clusters. The study gave a list of about 160 TCR beta chains associated with cytomegalovirus. In a later analysis, HLA-associated TCR beta chains showed more clonal expansion and lower generation probabilities than non-associated chains that were equally common.

The V and J ends are trimmed by 5 bases and 2 bases, leaving 12 bases between them. CDR1 SGHNT and CDR2 YENEEA were looked up in the germline V gene. The CDR3 goes from the cysteine to the phenylalanine over 14 residues. The entry retains the CDR3 DNA only, 42 bases that are in frame from base 1. In total, roughly 670 healthy bone marrow donors made up the cohort. Cohort members were all nominally healthy when sampled, although unrecorded immune exposures were likely present. The donor was CMV seropositive and was included in the group of approximately 310 seropositive cohort members. A peripheral blood sample was collected from each donor, and TCR beta sequencing was performed on peripheral blood mononuclear cells. The Qiagen DNeasy Blood Extraction Kit was used to extract genomic DNA from the blood cell samples. Preparation of the library involved the immunoSEQ multiplex PCR assay. A mixture of 60 forward primers for TCR Vbeta segments and 13 reverse primers for TCR Jbeta segments was used in the multiplex PCR. The CDR3 region of rearranged TCR beta genes was amplified from genomic DNA by a multiplex PCR assay. Amplified TCR beta libraries were sequenced as 87-base-pair reads on the Illumina HiSeq System. The paper's processing steps were these. A later analysis tallied 80 million to 95 million unique TCR beta chains across the roughly 610 repertoires, and around 10 million of those chains were shared by two or more donors. To remove PCR and sequencing errors, raw reads were error-corrected and collapsed into unique sequences using a nearest-neighbor algorithm that merged closely related sequences. To assign V, D and J gene segments, CDR3 sequences were aligned to IMGT reference sequences. Each retained sequence needed at least a six-nucleotide match to both a V gene segment and a J gene segment. A rearrangement was called productive if the CDR3 had no stop codons and remained in frame with V and J, and every other rearrangement was called non-productive. CDR3 was defined according to IMGT convention as the region running from the second conserved V-encoded cysteine to the conserved J-encoded phenylalanine. Sequences without an unambiguous match to a single V gene segment were excluded from the earlier analysis of almost 600 of the donors. An earlier analysis of around 600 of the donors classified V segments as functional when productive rearrangements were above 56.7% and as segregating when the standard deviation between donors was above 5%. A statistical classification framework was built for diagnosing cytomegalovirus status from the catalog of TCR beta chain sequences. In a later analysis, TCR nucleotide sequences were compared against IMGT/GENE-DB human TR gene sequences so that V and J genes could be assigned. The TCRdist pipeline was used in a later analysis to assign CDR3 sequences and most-parsimonious VDJ recombination scenarios. In a later analysis, each TCR beta chain was defined by its CDR3 amino acid sequence together with its V-gene family, and reads without a unique V-gene family were excluded. In a later analysis, approximately 640 highly shared, low-generation-probability nucleotide sequences were removed to address suspected cross-contamination and a sequencing artifact. A later analysis calculated a clonal expansion index for each public chain from normalized within-repertoire ranks of inferred template counts. Generation probabilities in a later analysis came from a VDJ recombination model fitted to out-of-frame rearrangements, and those results were checked against IGoR. A later analysis scored TCR-TCR, TCR-HLA and TCR-CMV co-occurrence with hypergeometric tests, applying a repertoire-size bias correction to TCR pairs. False discovery rates were estimated in a later analysis by permuting HLA or CMV assignments 20 times. In a later analysis, co-occurring TCRs were grouped using DBSCAN, with TCRdist sequence similarity added in when clustering inside HLA-allele-positive subsets. Co-occurrence clustering excluded repertoires with fewer than 30,000 or more than 120,000 public chains, plus five with anomalous nucleotide sharing. TCRdb obtained this table from immuneACCESS and retained in-frame rearrangements with V and J assigned. These tables miss some clones; where compared with another copy, unresolved V genes account for less than half of the shortfall, and the remainder is unexplained. V and J calls and clone size come straight from that table; D and trimming were deduced from the DNA. This sample has 140,000 to 150,000 clones in its table, and approximately 78% of those were observed once. The top ten clones comprise around 3% of the sample.

With regard to this clone: Its antigen target is currently unknown. The input lacks base qualities; no much larger clone sits a single base away.

Sequences were obtained from PBMCs. The TCR sequence derives from a man aged 35 to 55 in good health and CMV-seropositive. The rearrangement joined TRBV11-3 to TRBJ2-5, and the D gene may be TRBD2, 6 bases matching. The CDR3 is CASSPGTLQETQYF. The bases read TGTGCCAGCAGCCCGGGGACTTTACAAGAGACCCAGTACTTC.